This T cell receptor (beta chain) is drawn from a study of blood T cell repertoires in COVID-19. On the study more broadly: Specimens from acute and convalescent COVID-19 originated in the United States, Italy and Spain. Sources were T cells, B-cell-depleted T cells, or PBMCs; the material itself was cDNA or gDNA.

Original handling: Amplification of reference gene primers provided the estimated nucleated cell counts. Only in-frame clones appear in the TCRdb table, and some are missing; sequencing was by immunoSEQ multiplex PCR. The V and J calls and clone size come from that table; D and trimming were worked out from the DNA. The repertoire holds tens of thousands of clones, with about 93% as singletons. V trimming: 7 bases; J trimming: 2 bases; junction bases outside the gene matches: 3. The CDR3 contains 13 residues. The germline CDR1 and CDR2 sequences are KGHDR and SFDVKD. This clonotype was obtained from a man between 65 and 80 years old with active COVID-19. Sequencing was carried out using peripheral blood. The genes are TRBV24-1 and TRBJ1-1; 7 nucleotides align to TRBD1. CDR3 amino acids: CATRYRGNTEAFF. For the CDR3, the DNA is TGTGCCACCAGATACAGGGGTAACACTGAAGCTTTCTTT.